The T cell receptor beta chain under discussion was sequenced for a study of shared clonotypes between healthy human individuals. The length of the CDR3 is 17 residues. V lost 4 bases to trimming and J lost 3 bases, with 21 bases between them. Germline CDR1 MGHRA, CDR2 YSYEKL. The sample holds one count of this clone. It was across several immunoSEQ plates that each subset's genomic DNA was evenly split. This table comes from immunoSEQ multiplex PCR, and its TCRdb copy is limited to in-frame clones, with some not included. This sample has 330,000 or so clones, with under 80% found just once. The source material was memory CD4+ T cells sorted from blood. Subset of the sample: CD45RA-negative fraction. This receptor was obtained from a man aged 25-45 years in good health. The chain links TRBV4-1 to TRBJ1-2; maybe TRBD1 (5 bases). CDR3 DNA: TGCGCCAGCAGCCTTCGAGGGGAGGGGAGCGCCCACTATGGCTACACCTTC. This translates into CASSLRGEGSAHYGYTF.